The 14 T cell receptor beta chains listed next were all sequenced from one sample in a study of HIV-infected patients and healthy controls. TCRdb ran MiXCR on the 5' RACE reads and lists one entry per CDR3 protein. Of around 67,000 distinct CDR3 sequences listed, about 16% are singletons. The specimen sequenced was CD4+ T cells from blood. The receptors come from a human donor in good health.

This clonotype has just a few counts. This chain connects TRBV6-6 to TRBJ2-1; TRBD1 matches at 11 bases. CDR1 is MNHNY, CDR2 SVGAGI, per germline (reference sequence). V dropped 5 bases and J dropped 0; count of bases not matched to a gene: 18. The CDR3 sequence is 21 residues long. Here the CDR3 reads CASSGVGQGGRLVSSYNEQFF. DNA for the CDR3: TGTGCCAGCAGTGGGGTGGGACAGGGGGGGAGGTTGGTAAGCTCCTACAATGAGCAGTTCTTC.

In its sample, this clonotype was seen many times. This chain links TRBV18 with TRBJ2-7; TRBD2 aligns across 7 bases. The trim removed 4 bases at V and 5 bases at J, leaving 5 bases unmatched. The CDR3 extends over 13 amino acids. In germline, CDR1 is KGHSH, CDR2 LQKENI. For the CDR3, the DNA is TGTGCCAGCTCACACGGACTAGAAAACGAGCAGTACTTC. Its translation: CASSHGLENEQYF.

There are many counts of this clonotype. The chain uses TRBV9 and TRBJ2-3; D remains ambiguous. The CDR3 contains 12 residues. Germline V CDR1 and CDR2: SGDLS, YYNGEE. Trimming shortened V by 4 bases and J by 2 bases, and 5 bases separated the two germline ends. Written as DNA, the CDR3 is TGTGCCAGCAGCCAGAACACAGATACGCAGTATTTT. Its protein is CASSQNTDTQYF.

This clonotype was seen only a few times. V and J are TRBV19 and TRBJ2-7; 7 nucleotides line up with TRBD1. Germline V gene sequence: CDR1 LNHDA, CDR2 SQIVND (reference sequence). The CDR3 runs 13 residues. Losses at the gene ends were 6 bases for V and 3 bases for J; bases not matched to a gene: 5. The CDR3 region has the DNA TGTGCCAGTAGGTCGACAGGGAACTACGAGCAGTACTTC. Translation: CASRSTGNYEQYF.

A few counts support this clonotype. The V call is TRBV27, the J call TRBJ1-5; D may be TRBD1 (5 bases). V lost 5 bases and J 3 bases, leaving 14 bases between the germline ends. The germline V gene has CDR1 MNHEY and CDR2 SMNVEV (reference sequence). The CDR3 totals 15 residues. This CDR3 is CASSPEGRVNQPQHF. CDR3 coding DNA: TGTGCCAGCAGTCCCGAGGGGAGGGTCAATCAGCCCCAGCATTTT.

CDR3: CATSSYRGRSGELFF. In DNA, the CDR3 is TGTGCCACCAGCAGTTACAGGGGTCGGTCCGGGGAGCTGTTTTTT. The chain links TRBV15 to TRBJ2-2; TRBD1 matches at 7 bases. The germline gives CDR1 LNHNV, CDR2 YYDKDF (reference sequence). V was pared by 3 bases and J by 6 bases, with 7 bases of the junction left unmatched. The CDR3 runs to 15 residues.

This clonotype was counted between two and nine times. This chain links TRBV20-1 with TRBJ2-7; D is unclear. The germline V gene encodes CDR1 DFQATT and CDR2 SNEGSKA (reference sequence). Trimming removed 3 bases from V and 1 base from J, with 7 bases in between. The CDR3 covers 12 residues. CDR3 DNA: TGCAGTGCTAGGCCCAGGTCCTACGAGCAGTACTTC. Translation: CSARPRSYEQYF.

The chain couples TRBV3-1 to TRBJ1-4; TRBD1 is a possible D gene (6 bases). Trimming left V 0 bases short and J 5 bases short, with 13 bases between. Germline V gene sequence: CDR1 LGHDT, CDR2 YNNKEL (reference sequence). The CDR3 runs 16 residues. CDR3 amino acids: CASSQDHGGPNEKLFF. The CDR3, as DNA: TGTGCCAGCAGCCAAGACCACGGGGGCCCAAATGAAAAACTGTTTTTT.

This clonotype has at least ten counts. CDR3 DNA: TGTGCCAGCAGCTTAGGGGGCCAGGGGGTCAACACCATATATTTT. This translates into CASSLGGQGVNTIYF. This chain uses TRBV7-2 with TRBJ1-3, with 7 bases fitting TRBD1. Germline lookup yields CDR1 SGHTA and CDR2 FQGNSA. V lost 1 base, J lost 7 bases, and 7 bases stayed unmatched. CDR3 length: 15 amino acids.

CDR3 region: CASSSTGTGLSSYEQYF. The CDR3 bases are TGTGCCAGCAGCTCGACCGGGACAGGTTTGAGCTCCTACGAGCAGTACTTC. The chain uses TRBV11-2 and TRBJ2-7; 8 nucleotides agree with TRBD1. The CDR3 consists of 17 residues. Per the germline V gene, CDR1 is SGHAT and CDR2 is FQNNGV. The junction had 11 bases not matched to a gene; V was cut back by 4 bases and J by 0 bases.

This clonotype came up a few times. J is TRBJ2-4 and V is TRBV11-2; D uncertain. This CDR3 spans 13 amino acids. Germline V gives CDR1 SGHAT, CDR2 FQNNGV. V gave up 1 base and J gave up 5 bases, with 6 bases separating them. The CDR3, as DNA: TGTGCCAGCAGCTTAGGACAAGAAAACATTCAGTACTTC. This codes for CASSLGQENIQYF.

This clonotype was found a few times. The chain combines TRBV2 with TRBJ2-4, with D unresolved. CDR3 length: 16 residues. Germline CDR1 is SNHLY and CDR2 is FYNNEI. The V end lost 3 bases, the J end lost 1 base, and 13 bases lay between the germline ends. The CDR3 region has the DNA TGTGCCAGCAGTGAGTTAGGGTCCCAGGCCAAAAACATTCAGTACTTC. Translating it yields CASSELGSQAKNIQYF.

The chain employs TRBV7-9 and TRBJ1-1; TRBD1 matches at 7 bases. This CDR3 is built from 12 residues. Germline CDR1 is SEHNR and CDR2 is FQNEAQ (reference sequence). The V gene end was trimmed by 5 bases and the J gene end by 10 bases; junction bases not matched to a gene: 7. The CDR3 here is CASSRATGPAFF. CDR3 in DNA: TGTGCCAGCAGCCGAGCGACAGGGCCAGCTTTCTTT.

This clonotype has more than one count but fewer than ten. J is TRBJ2-7 and V is TRBV28; D perhaps matches TRBD2 (5 bases). CDR1 MDHEN and CDR2 SYDVKM come from the germline V gene. Trimming removed 11 bases from V and 0 bases from J, with 14 bases in between. The CDR3 is 13 residues long. The DNA for the CDR3 is TGTGCCGCCGTCCCGGGGAGCTCCTACGAGCAGTACTTC. The encoded protein is CAAVPGSSYEQYF. The variable domain in full, with the rest retrieved from reference TRBV28 and TRBJ2-7, is DVKVTQSSRYLVKRTGEKVFLECVQDMDHENMFWYRQDPGLGLRLIYFSYDVKMKEKGDIPEGYSVSREKKERFSLILESASTNQTSMYLCAAVPGSSYEQYFGPGTRLTVT.